This is a list of T cell receptor beta chains from one sample in a study of T cells in Graves' hyperthyroidism and ophthalmopathy. Each CDR3 protein gets one entry after TCRdb re-called the multiplex PCR reads with MiXCR. This table has hundreds of thousands of distinct CDR3 sequences, less than 25% appearing once. The sequencing input was blood. Source of these receptors: a man aged 25-45 years with Graves' ophthalmopathy. CDR3s include the opening cysteine and the closing phenylalanine or tryptophan. The D gene is left open where the match is weak. A clone size is listed for some rows: how often the clone was seen (once, few, many), or a class if it is expanded.

>TRBV28|TRBJ2-4|few|NA
CAIRVRGKNIQYF
TGTGCCATTAGGGTGCGCGGTAAAAACATTCAGTACTTC
>TRBV7-2|TRBJ2-1|many|TRBD2
CASSLYAGGPFEQFF
TGTGCCAGCAGCTTATACGCGGGAGGGCCATTTGAGCAGTTCTTC
>TRBV28|TRBJ2-3|NA|TRBD2
CASCRTSGSADTQYF
TGTGCCAGCTGTCGGACTAGCGGGAGTGCAGATACGCAGTATTTT
>TRBV27|TRBJ2-7|NA|TRBD2
CASSQRGAGTYEQYF
TGTGCCAGCAGTCAGCGGGGGGCGGGGACCTACGAGCAGTACTTC
>TRBV6-1|TRBJ2-4|NA|NA
CASSDRGLAKNIQYF
TGTGCCAGCAGTGATCGCGGCTTAGCCAAAAACATTCAGTACTTC
>TRBV4-1|TRBJ2-7|few|TRBD2
CASSHISRGEQYF
TGCGCCAGCAGCCACATCTCGCGGGGGGAGCAGTACTTC
>TRBV4-2|TRBJ2-1|few|TRBD2
CASSQVREGPYNEQFF
TGTGCCAGCAGCCAAGTGCGGGAGGGCCCCTACAATGAGCAGTTCTTC
>TRBV7-9|TRBJ1-4|NA|NA
CASSLSKGEKLFF
TGTGCCAGCAGCTTATCCAAAGGGGAAAAACTGTTTTTT
>TRBV7-2|TRBJ2-7|NA|NA
CASSLLDFYEQYF
TGTGCCAGCAGCTTACTCGATTTTTACGAGCAGTACTTC
>TRBV6-1|TRBJ2-1|NA|TRBD1
CASSPQPGTGNNEQFF
TGTGCCAGCAGTCCACAGCCCGGGACAGGGAACAATGAGCAGTTCTTC
>TRBV7-9|TRBJ2-3|NA|NA
CASSHPSSDTQYF
TGTGCCAGCAGCCATCCTAGCTCAGATACGCAGTATTTT